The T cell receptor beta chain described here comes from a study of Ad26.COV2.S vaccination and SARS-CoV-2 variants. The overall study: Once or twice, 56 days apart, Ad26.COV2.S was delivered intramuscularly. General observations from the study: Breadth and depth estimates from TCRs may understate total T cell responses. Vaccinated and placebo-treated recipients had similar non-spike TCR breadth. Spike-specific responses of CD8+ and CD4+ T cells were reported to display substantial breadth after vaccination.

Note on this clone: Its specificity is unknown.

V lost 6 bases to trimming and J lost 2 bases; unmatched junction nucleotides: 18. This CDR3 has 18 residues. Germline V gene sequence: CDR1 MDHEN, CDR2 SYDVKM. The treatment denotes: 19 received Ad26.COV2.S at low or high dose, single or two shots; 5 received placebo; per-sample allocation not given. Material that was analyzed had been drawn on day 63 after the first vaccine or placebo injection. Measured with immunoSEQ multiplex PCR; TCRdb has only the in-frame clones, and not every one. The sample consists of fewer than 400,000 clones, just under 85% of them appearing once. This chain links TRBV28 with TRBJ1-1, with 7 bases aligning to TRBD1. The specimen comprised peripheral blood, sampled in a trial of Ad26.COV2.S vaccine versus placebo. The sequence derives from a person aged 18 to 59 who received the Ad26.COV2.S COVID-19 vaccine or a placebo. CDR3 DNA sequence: TGTGCCAGCAGAAACTCAGGACAGGACGTACCTCGTAACACTGAAGCTTTCTTT. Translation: CASRNSGQDVPRNTEAFF.